This T cell receptor beta chain appears in the sequencing data of a study of CXCR3-negative and CXCR3-positive naive CD8 T cells. Overall study results and limits: Naive subsets displayed similar surface CD5, and TCR strength was inferred from TRB CDR3 properties. Memory CD8+ cells had much lower diversity, and both naive subsets had comparably high diversity. Hydrophobicity of TRB CDR3s was greater in CXCR3-positive naive cells than in CXCR3-negative naive cells.

Naive CD8+ T cells showed a CD45RO-CCR7+CD27+CD95- phenotype. The TRB cDNA libraries were prepared by 5' RACE with UMI labels. TCRdb reprocessed the 5' RACE reads and keeps a single row for each CDR3 protein, giving no DNA. The sample table sets out over 100,000 distinct CDR3 sequences. The CDR3 length is 13 residues. Note on this clonotype: The antigen is undetermined.

The sequence was obtained from a human donor in good health. Some clones in this sample may be carry-over from other donors' samples. The V call is TRBV12-3 or TRBV12-4, the J call TRBJ2-1; TCRdb's assignment of TRBD1 cannot be checked, as there is no DNA. The source material was naive CXCR3- CD8+ T cells from blood. Subset: CD45RO-CCR7+CD27+CD95- naive CD8+ T cells lacking CXCR3 (TNR3-). This CDR3 reads CASRGVSYNEQFF.